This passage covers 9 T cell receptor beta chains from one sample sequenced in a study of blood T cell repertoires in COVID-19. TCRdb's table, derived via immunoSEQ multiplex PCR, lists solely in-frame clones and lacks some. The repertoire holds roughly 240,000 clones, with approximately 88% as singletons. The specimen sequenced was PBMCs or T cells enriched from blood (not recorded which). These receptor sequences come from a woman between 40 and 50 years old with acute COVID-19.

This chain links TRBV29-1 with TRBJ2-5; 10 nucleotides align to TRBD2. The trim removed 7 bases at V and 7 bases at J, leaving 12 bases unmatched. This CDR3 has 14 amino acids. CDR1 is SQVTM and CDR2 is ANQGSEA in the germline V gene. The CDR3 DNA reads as TGCAGCGCCCGAGCGGGGGGGCCCATAGGGACCCAGTACTTC. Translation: CSARAGGPIGTQYF.

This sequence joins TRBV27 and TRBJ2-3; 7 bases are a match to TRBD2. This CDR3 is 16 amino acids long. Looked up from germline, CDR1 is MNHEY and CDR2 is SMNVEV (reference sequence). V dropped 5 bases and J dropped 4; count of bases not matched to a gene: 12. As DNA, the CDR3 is TGTGCCAGCAGTCTTGGTAAGGGGAGGGCCGCAGATACGCAGTATTTT. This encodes CASSLGKGRAADTQYF.

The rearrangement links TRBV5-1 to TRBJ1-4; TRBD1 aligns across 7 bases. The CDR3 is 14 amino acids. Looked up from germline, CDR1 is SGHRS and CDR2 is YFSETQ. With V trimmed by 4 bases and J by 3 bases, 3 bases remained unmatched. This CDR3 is CASSVTGSNEKLFF. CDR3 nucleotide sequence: TGCGCCAGCAGCGTGACAGGGTCTAATGAAAAACTGTTTTTT.

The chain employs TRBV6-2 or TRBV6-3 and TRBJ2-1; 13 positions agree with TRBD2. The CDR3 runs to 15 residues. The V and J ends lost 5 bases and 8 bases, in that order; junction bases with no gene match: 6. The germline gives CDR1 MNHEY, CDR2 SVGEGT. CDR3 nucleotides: TGTGCCAGCAGTCAACTAGCGGGAGGGCCTCATGAGCAGTTCTTC. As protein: CASSQLAGGPHEQFF.

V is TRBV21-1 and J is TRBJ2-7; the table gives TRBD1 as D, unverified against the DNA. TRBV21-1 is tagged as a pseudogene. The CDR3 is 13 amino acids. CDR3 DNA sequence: TGTGCCAGCAGTCAGGGCAGGTCCTACGAGCAGTACGTC. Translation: CASSQGRSYEQYV.

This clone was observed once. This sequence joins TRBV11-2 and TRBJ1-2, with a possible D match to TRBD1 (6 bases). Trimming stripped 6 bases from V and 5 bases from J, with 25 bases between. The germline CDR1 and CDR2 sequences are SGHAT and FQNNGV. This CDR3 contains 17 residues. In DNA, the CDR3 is TGTGCCAGCAGTTATCATGGACGGGGGGCTCAAACTTATGGCTACACCTTC. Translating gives CASSYHGRGAQTYGYTF.

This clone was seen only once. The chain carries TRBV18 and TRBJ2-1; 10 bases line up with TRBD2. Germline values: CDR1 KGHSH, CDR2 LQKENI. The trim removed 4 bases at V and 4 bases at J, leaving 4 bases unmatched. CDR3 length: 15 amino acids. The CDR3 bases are TGTGCCAGCTCACAGAGCGGGAGGGGGTACAATGAGCAGTTCTTC. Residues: CASSQSGRGYNEQFF.

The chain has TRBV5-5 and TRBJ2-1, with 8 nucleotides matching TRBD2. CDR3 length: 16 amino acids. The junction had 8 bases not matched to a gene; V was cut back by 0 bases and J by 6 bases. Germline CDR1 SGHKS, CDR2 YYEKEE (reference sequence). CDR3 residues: CASSLAAGTRANEQFF. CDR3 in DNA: TGTGCCAGCAGCTTGGCGGCCGGGACTAGAGCCAATGAGCAGTTCTTC.

The CDR3 coding sequence is TGTGCCTGGAGTAGGGCACAGGGAGGGGCCAACGTCCTGACTTTC. Amino acid sequence: CAWSRAQGGANVLTF. The chain uses TRBV30 and TRBJ2-6; perhaps TRBD1 as D (6 bases). This CDR3 has 15 amino acids. Deletions cut 2 bases from V and 4 bases from J, with 12 bases between. Germline V gives CDR1 GTSNPN, CDR2 SVGIG (reference sequence).